This TCR beta chain emerged from a study of vaccination effects on CD4 cells after COVID-19. This clone was seen a single time. Its antigen remains unknown. Some clones are missing from TCRdb's copy, which holds only in-frame ones; the method was immunoSEQ multiplex PCR. The sample lists about 45,000 clones, around 70% occurring once. Whole-study findings and limits: The study found that only 1 of 255 vaccine-induced clones from healthy vaccinees cross-reacted with common cold coronaviruses.

Cultured cells yielded isolated CD4+ T cells after more than nine days. Two-dose vaccination with either BNT162b2 or mRNA-1273 was given to the participants. This sequence was found in a human donor who received a COVID-19 vaccine. The material was CD4+ T cells from PBMCs cultured without peptide, obtained after COVID-19 vaccination.

CDR3 DNA sequence: TGCGCCAGCAGCTTGGGGCGCCGGACGTCCTTAGATACGCAGTATTTT. Translated, it gives CASSLGRRTSLDTQYF. The chain recombines TRBV5-1 with TRBJ2-3; D not resolved. CDR1 SGHRS and CDR2 YFSETQ come from the germline V gene. V was clipped by 0 bases and J by 5 bases, with 16 bases between them. This CDR3 has 16 residues.